The 10 T cell receptor beta chains given below trace back to one sample, sequenced in a study of T cell responses to AZD1222 COVID-19 vaccine. TCRdb's table, derived via immunoSEQ multiplex PCR, lists solely in-frame clones and lacks some. The sample carries 150,000 to 200,000 clones, 90% recorded once. The material was peripheral blood, obtained on day 0 of AZD1222 vaccination. Source of these receptors: an adult in good health.

The rearrangement uses TRBV20-1 and TRBJ1-2, with 9 bases that match TRBD1. Germline loops: CDR1 DFQATT, CDR2 SNEGSKA (reference sequence). The CDR3 is 19 amino acids. V lost 3 bases, J lost 2 bases, and 19 bases stayed unmatched. CDR3 region: CSASIELSGTGIWNYGYTF. CDR3 DNA: TGCAGTGCTAGTATCGAACTTTCCGGGACAGGGATATGGAACTATGGCTACACCTTC.

V usage is TRBV3-1 (or the pseudogene TRBV3-2) and J usage is TRBJ2-7; 13 positions match TRBD2. Germline V CDR1 and CDR2: LGHDT, YNNKEL (reference sequence). V was clipped by 1 base and J by 7 bases; unmatched bases: 7. CDR3 length: 16 residues. This chain's CDR3 is CASSQVRQGLAGEQYF. As DNA, the CDR3 is TGTGCCAGCAGCCAAGTTCGTCAGGGACTAGCGGGAGAGCAGTACTTC.

J is TRBJ1-1 and V is TRBV9; 7 bases align to TRBD1. The V gene end was trimmed by 3 bases and the J gene end by 11 bases; junction bases not matched to a gene: 4. Germline loops: CDR1 SGDLS, CDR2 YYNGEE. This CDR3 region has 11 residues. Here the CDR3 reads CASSGDREAFF. The CDR3 region has the DNA TGTGCCAGCAGCGGAGACAGGGAGGCTTTCTTT.

The V call is TRBV5-1, the J call TRBJ1-4; no clear D. V lost 0 bases to trimming and J lost 0 bases, with 3 bases between them. Germline V gene data show CDR1 as SGHRS and CDR2 as YFSETQ. This CDR3 is built from 14 residues. CDR3 DNA: TGCGCCAGCAGCTTGGGGTCAACTAATGAAAAACTGTTTTTT. It specifies CASSLGSTNEKLFF.

This chain uses TRBV4-2 with TRBJ2-3, with 9 bases aligning to TRBD2. CDR3 length: 15 amino acids. Germline CDR1 LGHNA, CDR2 YNFKEQ. V was clipped by 0 bases and J by 9 bases; unmatched bases: 7. The CDR3 sequence: CASSQDLAGHETQYF. In DNA form, the CDR3 reads TGTGCCAGCAGCCAAGATCTAGCGGGGCATGAAACGCAGTATTTT.

This sequence joins TRBV6-5 and TRBJ2-1, with 7 nucleotides matching TRBD2. This CDR3 region has 16 residues. Germline V gene lookup returns CDR1 MNHEY and CDR2 SVGAGI. The junction had 8 bases not matched to a gene; V was cut back by 2 bases and J by 4 bases. CDR3 DNA sequence: TGTGCCAGCAGTTACCCGCCGGGCGGGAGTTACAATGAGCAGTTCTTC. This sequence encodes CASSYPPGGSYNEQFF.

The chain uses TRBV28 and TRBJ1-2, with D hard to call. Germline loops: CDR1 MDHEN, CDR2 SYDVKM. Trimming left V 10 bases short and J 4 bases short, with 16 bases between. The length of the CDR3 is 13 residues. The CDR3 sequence: CATSTTTSYGYTF. The CDR3 nucleotides read TGTGCCACCTCGACAACCACGTCCTATGGCTACACCTTC.

CDR3 protein: CASSSTGGSGNTIYF. In nucleotides, the CDR3 is TGTGCCAGCAGTTCAACAGGGGGCTCTGGAAACACCATATATTTT. The rearrangement joins TRBV6-5 to TRBJ1-3; 8 bases map to TRBD1. The germline V gene encodes CDR1 MNHEY and CDR2 SVGAGI. The V gene end was trimmed by 4 bases and the J gene end by 0 bases; junction bases not matched to a gene: 2. This CDR3 has 15 amino acids.

The V gene is TRBV27, the J gene TRBJ1-5; D may be TRBD1 (5 bases). The V gene's germline CDR1 is MNHEY and CDR2 SMNVEV (reference sequence). CDR3 length: 14 residues. The V end lost 5 bases, the J end lost 7 bases, and 15 bases lay between the germline ends. The CDR3 nucleotides read TGTGCCAGCAGTCCGGGGGGGGTATGGCAGCCCCAGCATTTT. Translated, it gives CASSPGGVWQPQHF.

The rearrangement uses TRBV19 and TRBJ2-7; perhaps TRBD1 as D (6 bases). Germline CDR1 is LNHDA and CDR2 is SQIVND (reference sequence). With 7 bases removed from V and 2 bases from J, the gap between germline ends came to 15 bases. The CDR3 loop spans 14 amino acids. The CDR3 region is CASTLGEGAYEQYF. CDR3 nucleotide sequence: TGTGCCAGTACCCTCGGAGAGGGGGCCTACGAGCAGTACTTC.